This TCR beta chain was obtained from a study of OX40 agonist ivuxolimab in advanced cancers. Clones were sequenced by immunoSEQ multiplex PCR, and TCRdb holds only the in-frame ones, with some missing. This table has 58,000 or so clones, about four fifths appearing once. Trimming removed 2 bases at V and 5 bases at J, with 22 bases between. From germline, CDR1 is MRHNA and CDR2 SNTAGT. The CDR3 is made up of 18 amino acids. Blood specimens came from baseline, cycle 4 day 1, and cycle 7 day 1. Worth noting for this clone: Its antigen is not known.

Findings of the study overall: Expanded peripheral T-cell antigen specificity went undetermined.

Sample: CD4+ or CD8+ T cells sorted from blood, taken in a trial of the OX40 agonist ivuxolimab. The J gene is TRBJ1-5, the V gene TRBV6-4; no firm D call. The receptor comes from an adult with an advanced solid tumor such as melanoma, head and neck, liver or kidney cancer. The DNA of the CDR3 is TGTGCCAGCAGTGACACAATCCCTCCTCTTTCGGAGGATCAGCCCCAGCATTTT. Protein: CASSDTIPPLSEDQPQHF.